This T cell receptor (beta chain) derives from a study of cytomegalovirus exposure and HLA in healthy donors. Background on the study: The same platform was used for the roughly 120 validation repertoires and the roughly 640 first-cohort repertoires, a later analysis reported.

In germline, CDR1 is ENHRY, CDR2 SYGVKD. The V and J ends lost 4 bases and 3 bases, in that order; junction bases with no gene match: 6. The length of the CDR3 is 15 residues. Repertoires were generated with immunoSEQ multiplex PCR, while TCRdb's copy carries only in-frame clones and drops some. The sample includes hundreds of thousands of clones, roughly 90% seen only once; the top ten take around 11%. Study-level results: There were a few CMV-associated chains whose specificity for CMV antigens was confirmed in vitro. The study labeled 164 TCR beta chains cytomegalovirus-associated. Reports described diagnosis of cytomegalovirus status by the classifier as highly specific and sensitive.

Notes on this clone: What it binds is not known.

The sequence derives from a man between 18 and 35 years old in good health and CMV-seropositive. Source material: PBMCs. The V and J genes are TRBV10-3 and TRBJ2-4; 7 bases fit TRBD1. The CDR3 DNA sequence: TGTGCCATCAGTGCCGGGACAGTGGACAAAAACATTCAGTACTTC. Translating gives CAISAGTVDKNIQYF.